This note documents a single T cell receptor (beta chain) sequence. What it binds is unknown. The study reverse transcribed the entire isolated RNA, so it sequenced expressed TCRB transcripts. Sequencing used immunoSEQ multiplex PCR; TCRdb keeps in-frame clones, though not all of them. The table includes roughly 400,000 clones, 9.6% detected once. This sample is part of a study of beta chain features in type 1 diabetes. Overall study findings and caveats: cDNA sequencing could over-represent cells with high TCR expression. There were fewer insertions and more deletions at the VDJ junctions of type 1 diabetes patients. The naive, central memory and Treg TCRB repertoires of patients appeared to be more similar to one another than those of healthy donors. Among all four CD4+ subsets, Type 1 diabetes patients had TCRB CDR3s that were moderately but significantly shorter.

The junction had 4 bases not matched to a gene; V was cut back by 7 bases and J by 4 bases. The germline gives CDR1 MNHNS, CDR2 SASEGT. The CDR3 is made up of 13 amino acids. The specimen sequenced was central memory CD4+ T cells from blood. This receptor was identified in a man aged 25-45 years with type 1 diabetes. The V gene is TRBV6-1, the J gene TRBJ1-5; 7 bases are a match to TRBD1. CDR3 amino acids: CASTTTGNQPQHF. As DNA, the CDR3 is TGTGCCAGCACTACGACAGGGAATCAGCCCCAGCATTTT.